The sequence of this T cell receptor (beta chain) was determined in a study of cytomegalovirus exposure and HLA in healthy donors. Nominal health characterized the donors when sampled, though unrecorded immune exposures were likely. With 60 Vbeta and 13 Jbeta primers, the PCR was carried out. Here immunoSEQ multiplex PCR was the method, and the copy in TCRdb shows in-frame clones only, minus some. This sample carries 100,000 to 150,000 clones, 17% of them seen once, and the ten largest clones take roughly 3%. The CDR3 is 15 residues long. The V gene's germline CDR1 is SGHVS and CDR2 FQNEAQ. The germline V and J ends were trimmed by 1 base and 0 bases, with 10 bases remaining between them.

The chain has TRBV7-8 and TRBJ2-7; D perhaps matches TRBD2 (6 bases). The sample comprised PBMCs. This clonotype was obtained from a female donor in good health and CMV-seropositive. CDR3 DNA: TGTGCCAGCAGCTTAGTCGGGAGTGTCTCCTACGAGCAGTACTTC. Amino acid sequence: CASSLVGSVSYEQYF.